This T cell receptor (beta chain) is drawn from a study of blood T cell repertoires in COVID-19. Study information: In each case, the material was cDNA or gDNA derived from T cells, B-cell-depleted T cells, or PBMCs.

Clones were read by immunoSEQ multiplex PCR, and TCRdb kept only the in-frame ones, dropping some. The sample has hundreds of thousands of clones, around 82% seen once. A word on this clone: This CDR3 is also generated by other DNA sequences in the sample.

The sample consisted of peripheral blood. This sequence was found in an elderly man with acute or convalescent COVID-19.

CDR3 in amino acids: CASSLGQGSQPQHF. The CDR3 DNA follows: TGTGCCAGCAGTCTCGGACAGGGAAGTCAGCCCCAGCATTTT. V gene TRBV27 combines with J gene TRBJ1-5, with TRBD1 identical over 8 bases. CDR3 length: 14 residues. Trimming took 5 bases from V and 6 from J; bases not matched to a gene: 6. CDR1 is MNHEY and CDR2 is SMNVEV in the germline V gene (reference sequence).